The TCR beta chain under discussion was sequenced for a study of response to subunit inactivated influenza vaccine. Study-level points and caveats: The study's authors posited that every seasonal influenza vaccination enlists few new T cells.

The CDR3 has 16 amino acids. Germline-derived CDR1 and CDR2 are SGHDT and YYEEEE. V was shortened by 4 bases and J by 3 bases, with 20 bases between the two germline ends. This clonotype was counted a few times. Its specificity is unknown. TCRdb passed the RT-PCR reads through MiXCR, listing each CDR3 protein once. The sample includes around 520,000 distinct CDR3 sequences, about an eighth of them seen just once. Sequenced material: PBMCs from blood, taken on the day of vaccination. This chain links TRBV5-6 with TRBJ2-7, with a weak D call TRBD1 (6 bases). The TCR sequence derives from a man aged 50-60 years who received an inactivated influenza vaccine. The CDR3: CASSPRLFGQLYEQYF. The CDR3 DNA reads as TGTGCCAGCAGCCCAAGATTATTCGGACAGCTCTACGAGCAGTACTTC.